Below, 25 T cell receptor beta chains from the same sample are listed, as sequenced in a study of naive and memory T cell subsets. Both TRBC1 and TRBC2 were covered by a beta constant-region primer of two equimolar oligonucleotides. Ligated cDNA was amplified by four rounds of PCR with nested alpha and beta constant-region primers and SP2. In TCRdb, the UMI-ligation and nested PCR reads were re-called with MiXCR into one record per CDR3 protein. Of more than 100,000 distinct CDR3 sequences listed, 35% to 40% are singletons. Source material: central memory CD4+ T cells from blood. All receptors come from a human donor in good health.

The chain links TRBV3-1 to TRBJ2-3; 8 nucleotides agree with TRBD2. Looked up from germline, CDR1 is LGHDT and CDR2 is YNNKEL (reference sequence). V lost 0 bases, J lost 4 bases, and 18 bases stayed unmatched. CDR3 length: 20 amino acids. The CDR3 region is CASSQERALGGRTGADTQYF. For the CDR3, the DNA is TGTGCCAGCAGCCAAGAAAGGGCGTTGGGCGGGAGGACGGGCGCAGATACGCAGTATTTT.

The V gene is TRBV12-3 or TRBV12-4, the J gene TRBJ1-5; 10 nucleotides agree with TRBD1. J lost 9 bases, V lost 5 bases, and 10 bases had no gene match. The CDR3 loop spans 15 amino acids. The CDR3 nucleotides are TGTGCCAGCAGTAGGGACAGGGGTCATCCTCGGCCCCAGCATTTT. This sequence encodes CASSRDRGHPRPQHF.

The CDR3 nucleotides read TGTGCCAGCAGCCAAACAGTGGGCCAAGAGACCCAGTACTTC. Translated: CASSQTVGQETQYF. V is TRBV14 and J is TRBJ2-5; no clear D. Per germline, CDR1 SGHDN and CDR2 FVKESK. V lost 2 bases and J 1 base, leaving 8 bases between the germline ends. This CDR3 is 14 amino acids long.

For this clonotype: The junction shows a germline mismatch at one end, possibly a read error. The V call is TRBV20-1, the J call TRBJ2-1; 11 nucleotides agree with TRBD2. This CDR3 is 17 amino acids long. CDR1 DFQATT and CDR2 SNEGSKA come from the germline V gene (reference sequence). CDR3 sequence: CSARDVSGRVSHNEQFF. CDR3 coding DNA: TGCAGTGCTAGAGATGTTAGCGGGAGGGTCTCCCACAATGAGCAGTTCTTC.

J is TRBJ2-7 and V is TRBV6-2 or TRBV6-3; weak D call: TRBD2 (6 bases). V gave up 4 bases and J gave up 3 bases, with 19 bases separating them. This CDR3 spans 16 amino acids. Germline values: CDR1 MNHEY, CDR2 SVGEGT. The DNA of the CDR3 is TGTGCCAGCAGTTCCGCGACTAGTCTTCAGATCTACGAGCAGTACTTC. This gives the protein CASSSATSLQIYEQYF.

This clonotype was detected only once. The CDR3 loop is CSARAVGDGTNTEAFF. The CDR3 nucleotides are TGCAGTGCTAGAGCGGTCGGCGACGGAACGAACACTGAAGCTTTCTTT. V is TRBV20-1 and J is TRBJ1-1; D uncertain. Germline values: CDR1 DFQATT, CDR2 SNEGSKA (reference sequence). The CDR3 is 16 amino acids. Trimming left V 1 base short and J 1 base short, with 16 bases between.

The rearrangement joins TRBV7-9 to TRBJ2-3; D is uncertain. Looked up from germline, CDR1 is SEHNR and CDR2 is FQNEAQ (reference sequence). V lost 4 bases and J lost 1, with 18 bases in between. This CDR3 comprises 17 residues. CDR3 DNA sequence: TGTGCCAGCAGCTCTGCCCAAGGCGACCCCCGCACAGATACGCAGTATTTT. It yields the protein CASSSAQGDPRTDTQYF. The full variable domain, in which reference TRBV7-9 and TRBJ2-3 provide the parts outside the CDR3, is DTGVSQNPRHKITKRGQNVTFRCDPISEHNRLYWYRQTLGQGPEFLTYFQNEAQLEKSRLLSDRFSAERPKGSFSTLEIQRTEQGDSAMYLCASSSAQGDPRTDTQYFGPGTRLTVL.

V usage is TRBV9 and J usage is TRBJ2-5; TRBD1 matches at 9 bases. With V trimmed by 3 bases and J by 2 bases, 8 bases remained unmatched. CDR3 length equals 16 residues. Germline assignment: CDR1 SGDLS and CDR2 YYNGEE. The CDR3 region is CASSGYRGLGQETQYF. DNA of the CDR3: TGTGCCAGCAGCGGATACAGGGGGCTGGGGCAAGAGACCCAGTACTTC.

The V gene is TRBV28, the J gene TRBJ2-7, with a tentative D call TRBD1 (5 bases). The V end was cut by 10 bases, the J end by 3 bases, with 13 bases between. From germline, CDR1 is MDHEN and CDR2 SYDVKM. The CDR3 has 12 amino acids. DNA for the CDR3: TGTGCCACCGACCGACAGAACTACGAGCAGTACTTC. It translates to CATDRQNYEQYF.

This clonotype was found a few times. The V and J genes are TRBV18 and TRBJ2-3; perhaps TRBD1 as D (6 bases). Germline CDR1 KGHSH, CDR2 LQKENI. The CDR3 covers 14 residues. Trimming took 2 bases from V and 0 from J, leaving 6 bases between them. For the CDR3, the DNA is TGTGCCAGCTCACCAGGACAGAGCACAGATACGCAGTATTTT. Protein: CASSPGQSTDTQYF. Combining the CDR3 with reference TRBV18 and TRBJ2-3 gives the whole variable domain NAGVMQNPRHLVRRRGQEARLRCSPMKGHSHVYWYRQLPEEGLKFMVYLQKENIIDESGMPKERFSAEFPKEGPSILRIQQVVRGDSAAYFCASSPGQSTDTQYFGPGTRLTVL.

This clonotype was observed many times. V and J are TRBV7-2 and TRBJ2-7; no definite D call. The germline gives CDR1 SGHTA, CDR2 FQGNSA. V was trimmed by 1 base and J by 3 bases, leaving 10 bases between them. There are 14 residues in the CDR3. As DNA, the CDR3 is TGTGCCAGCAGCTTAGTGTGGCCAGACTACGAGCAGTACTTC. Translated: CASSLVWPDYEQYF.

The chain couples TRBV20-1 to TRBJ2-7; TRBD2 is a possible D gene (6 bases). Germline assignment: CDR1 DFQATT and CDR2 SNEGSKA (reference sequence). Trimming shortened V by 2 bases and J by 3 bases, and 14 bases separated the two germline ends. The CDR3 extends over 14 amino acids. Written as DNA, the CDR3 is TGCAGTGCTAGACTCGGGGGAGCTTACTACGAGCAGTACTTC. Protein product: CSARLGGAYYEQYF.

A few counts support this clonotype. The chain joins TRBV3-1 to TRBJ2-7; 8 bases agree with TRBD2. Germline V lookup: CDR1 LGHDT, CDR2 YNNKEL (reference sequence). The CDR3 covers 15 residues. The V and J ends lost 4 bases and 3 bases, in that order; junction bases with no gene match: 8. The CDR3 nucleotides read TGTGCCAGCAGCCGAATCAGCGGGAGCCACTACGAGCAGTACTTC. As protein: CASSRISGSHYEQYF.

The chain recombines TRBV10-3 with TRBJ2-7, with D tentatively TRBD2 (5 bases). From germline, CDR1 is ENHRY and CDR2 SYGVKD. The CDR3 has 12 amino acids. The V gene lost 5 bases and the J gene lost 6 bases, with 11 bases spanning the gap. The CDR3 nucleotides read TGTGCCATCAGTCCCCCCCGGGGCGAGCAGTACTTC. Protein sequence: CAISPPRGEQYF.

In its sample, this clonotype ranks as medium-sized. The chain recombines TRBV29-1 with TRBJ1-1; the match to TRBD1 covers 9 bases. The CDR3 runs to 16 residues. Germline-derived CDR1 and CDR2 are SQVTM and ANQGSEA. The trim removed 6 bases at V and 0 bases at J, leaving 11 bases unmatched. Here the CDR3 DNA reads TGCAGCGTCGTTCTAGGACAGGGGAGGCTGAACACTGAAGCTTTCTTT. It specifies CSVVLGQGRLNTEAFF.

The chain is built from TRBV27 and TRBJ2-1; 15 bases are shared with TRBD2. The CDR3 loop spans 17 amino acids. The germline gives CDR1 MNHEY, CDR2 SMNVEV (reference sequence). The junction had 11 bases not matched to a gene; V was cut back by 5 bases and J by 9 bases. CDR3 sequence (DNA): TGTGCCAGCAGTCCCCCCTTCGGACTAGCGGGAGGGGGTGAGCAGTTCTTC. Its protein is CASSPPFGLAGGGEQFF.

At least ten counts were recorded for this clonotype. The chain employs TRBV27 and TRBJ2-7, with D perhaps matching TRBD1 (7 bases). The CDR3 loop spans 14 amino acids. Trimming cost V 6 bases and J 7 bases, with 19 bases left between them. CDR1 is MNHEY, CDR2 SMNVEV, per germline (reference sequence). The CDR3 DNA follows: TGTGCCAGCAGGCTAAGGTTGGAGGGGGCTGAGCAGTACTTC. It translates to CASRLRLEGAEQYF.

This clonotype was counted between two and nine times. The CDR3 DNA reads as TGTGCCAGCAGTTTAGTGGGTCTGAGTGGCAATCAGCCCCAGCATTTT. Encoded protein: CASSLVGLSGNQPQHF. The gene calls are TRBV27 and TRBJ1-5; D remains unclear. The CDR3 length is 16 residues. Trimming stripped 2 bases from V and 2 bases from J, with 13 bases between. Germline values: CDR1 MNHEY, CDR2 SMNVEV (reference sequence).

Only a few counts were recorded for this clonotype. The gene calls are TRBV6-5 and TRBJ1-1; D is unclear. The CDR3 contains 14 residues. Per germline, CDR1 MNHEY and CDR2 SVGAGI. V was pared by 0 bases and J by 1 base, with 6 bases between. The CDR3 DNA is TGTGCCAGCAGTTACTCGTGGGGGAACACTGAAGCTTTCTTT. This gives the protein CASSYSWGNTEAFF.

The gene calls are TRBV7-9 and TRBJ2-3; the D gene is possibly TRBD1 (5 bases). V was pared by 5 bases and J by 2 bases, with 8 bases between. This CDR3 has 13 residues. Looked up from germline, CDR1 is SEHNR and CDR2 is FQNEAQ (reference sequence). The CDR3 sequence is CASSPDTTDTQYF. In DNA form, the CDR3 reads TGTGCCAGCAGCCCGGACACCACAGATACGCAGTATTTT. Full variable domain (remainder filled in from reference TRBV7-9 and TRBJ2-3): DTGVSQNPRHKITKRGQNVTFRCDPISEHNRLYWYRQTLGQGPEFLTYFQNEAQLEKSRLLSDRFSAERPKGSFSTLEIQRTEQGDSAMYLCASSPDTTDTQYFGPGTRLTVL.

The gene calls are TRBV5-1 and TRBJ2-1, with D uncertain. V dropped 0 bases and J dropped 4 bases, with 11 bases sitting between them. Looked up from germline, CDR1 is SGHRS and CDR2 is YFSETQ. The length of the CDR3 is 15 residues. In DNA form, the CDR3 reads TGCGCCAGCAGCTTGGACCAACTCAATTACAATGAGCAGTTCTTC. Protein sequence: CASSLDQLNYNEQFF.

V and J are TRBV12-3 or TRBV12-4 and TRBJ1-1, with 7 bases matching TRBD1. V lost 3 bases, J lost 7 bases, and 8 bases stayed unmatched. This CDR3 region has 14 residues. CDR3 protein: CASSFSRQGNEAFF. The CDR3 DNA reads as TGTGCCAGCAGTTTTTCGAGACAGGGAAATGAAGCTTTCTTT.

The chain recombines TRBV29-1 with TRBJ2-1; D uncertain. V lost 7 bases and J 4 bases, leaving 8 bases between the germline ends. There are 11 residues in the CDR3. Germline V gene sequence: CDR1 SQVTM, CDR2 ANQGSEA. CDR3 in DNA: TGCAGCGCGAAAGGGTACAATGAGCAGTTCTTC. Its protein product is CSAKGYNEQFF.

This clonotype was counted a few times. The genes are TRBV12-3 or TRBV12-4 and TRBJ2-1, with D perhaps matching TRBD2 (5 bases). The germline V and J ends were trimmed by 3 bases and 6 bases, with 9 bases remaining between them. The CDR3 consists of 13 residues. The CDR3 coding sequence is TGTGCCAGCAGTTTGAGGGCTAGCAATGAGCAGTTCTTC. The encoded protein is CASSLRASNEQFF.

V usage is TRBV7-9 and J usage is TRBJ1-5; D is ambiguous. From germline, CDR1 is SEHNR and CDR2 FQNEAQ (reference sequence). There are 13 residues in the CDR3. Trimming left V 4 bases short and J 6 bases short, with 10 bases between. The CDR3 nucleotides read TGTGCCAGCAGCTCAAGATCGGGTCAGCCCCAGCATTTT. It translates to CASSSRSGQPQHF. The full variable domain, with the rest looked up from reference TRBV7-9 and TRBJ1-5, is DTGVSQNPRHKITKRGQNVTFRCDPISEHNRLYWYRQTLGQGPEFLTYFQNEAQLEKSRLLSDRFSAERPKGSFSTLEIQRTEQGDSAMYLCASSSRSGQPQHFGDGTRLSIL.